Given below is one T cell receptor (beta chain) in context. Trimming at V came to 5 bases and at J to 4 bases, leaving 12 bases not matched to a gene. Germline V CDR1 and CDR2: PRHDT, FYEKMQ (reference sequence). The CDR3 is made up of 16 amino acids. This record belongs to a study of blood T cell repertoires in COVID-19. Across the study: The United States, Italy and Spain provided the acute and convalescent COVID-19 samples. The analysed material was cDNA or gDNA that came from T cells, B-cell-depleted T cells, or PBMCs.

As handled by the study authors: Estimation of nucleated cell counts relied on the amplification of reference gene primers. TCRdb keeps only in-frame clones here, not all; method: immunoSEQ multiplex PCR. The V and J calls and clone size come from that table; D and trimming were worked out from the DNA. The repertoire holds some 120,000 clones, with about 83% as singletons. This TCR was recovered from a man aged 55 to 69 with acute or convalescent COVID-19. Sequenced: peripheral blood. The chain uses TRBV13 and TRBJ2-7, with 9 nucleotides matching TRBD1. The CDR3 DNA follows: TGTGCCAGCAGCAGGGGACAGGGTGCCCAGGGGTACGAGCAGTACTTC. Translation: CASSRGQGAQGYEQYF.